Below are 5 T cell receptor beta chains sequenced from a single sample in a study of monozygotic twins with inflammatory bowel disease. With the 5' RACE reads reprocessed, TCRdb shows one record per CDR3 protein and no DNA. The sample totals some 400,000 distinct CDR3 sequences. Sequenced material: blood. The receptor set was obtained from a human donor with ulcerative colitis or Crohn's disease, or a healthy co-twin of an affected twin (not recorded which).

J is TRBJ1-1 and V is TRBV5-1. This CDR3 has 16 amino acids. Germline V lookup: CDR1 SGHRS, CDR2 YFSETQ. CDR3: CASSLEAVVKNTEAFF.

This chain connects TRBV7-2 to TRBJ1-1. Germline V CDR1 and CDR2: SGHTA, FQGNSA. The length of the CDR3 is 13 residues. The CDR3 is CASSQMEVPEAFF. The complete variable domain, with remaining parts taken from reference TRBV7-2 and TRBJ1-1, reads GAGVSQSPSNKVTEKGKDVELRCDPISGHTALYWYRQSLGQGLEFLIYFQGNSAPDKSGLPSDRFSAERTGGSVSTLTIQRTQQEDSAVYLCASSQMEVPEAFFGQGTRLTVV.

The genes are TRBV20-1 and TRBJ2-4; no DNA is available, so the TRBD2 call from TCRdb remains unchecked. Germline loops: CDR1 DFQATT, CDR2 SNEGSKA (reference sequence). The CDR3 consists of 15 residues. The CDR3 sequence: CSAGSSGLAKNIQYF.

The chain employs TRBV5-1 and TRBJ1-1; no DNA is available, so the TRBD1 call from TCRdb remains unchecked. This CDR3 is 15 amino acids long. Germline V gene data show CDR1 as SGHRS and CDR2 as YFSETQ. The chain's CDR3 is CASSPGQGGHTEAFF.

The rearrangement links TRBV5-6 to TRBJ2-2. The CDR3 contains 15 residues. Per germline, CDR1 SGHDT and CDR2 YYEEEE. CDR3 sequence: CASSFPTENTGELFF.